These 19 T cell receptor beta chains were sequenced from one sample in a study of T cells in Graves' hyperthyroidism and ophthalmopathy. Amplification of TCR beta CDR3 regions was performed using RNA transcripts as template. HTBI primers were used for first-round RT-PCR of the TCR CDR3. TCRdb recomputed calls from the multiplex PCR reads with MiXCR, one row per CDR3 protein. The sample records more than 350,000 distinct CDR3 sequences, 13% to 15% being singletons. Sequenced sample: blood. All receptors derive from a woman in her fifties or sixties with Graves' ophthalmopathy.

This clonotype occurred a few times. The gene calls are TRBV6-2 or TRBV6-3 and TRBJ2-5, with D possibly TRBD2 on 6 matching bases. Looked up from germline, CDR1 is MNHEY and CDR2 is SVGEGT. This CDR3 comprises 16 residues. Deletions cut 5 bases from V and 1 base from J, with 17 bases between. The CDR3 loop is CASSTRRLARQETQYF. For the CDR3, the DNA is TGTGCCAGCAGTACTCGCCGGCTAGCGCGCCAAGAGACCCAGTACTTC.

Only a few counts were recorded for this clonotype. The V and J genes are TRBV19 and TRBJ2-1, with D perhaps assigned TRBD1 or TRBD2 (5 bases each). Germline V gene data show CDR1 as LNHDA and CDR2 as SQIVND (reference sequence). V dropped 5 bases and J dropped 6 bases, with 23 bases sitting between them. This CDR3 region has 17 residues. CDR3 DNA sequence: TGTGCCAGTAGTCTCCAGCCCGGGACCGAAGCCTCCAATGAGCAGTTCTTC. It is translated as CASSLQPGTEASNEQFF.

The chain is built from TRBV30 and TRBJ2-5; maybe TRBD2 (6 bases). Germline V gene sequence: CDR1 GTSNPN, CDR2 SVGIG (reference sequence). The CDR3 totals 13 residues. Deletions cut 5 bases from V and 11 bases from J, with 21 bases between. CDR3 amino acids: CAWVREPGGEQYF. The CDR3 bases are TGTGCCTGGGTCCGGGAGCCCGGCGGAGAGCAGTACTTC.

This clonotype was detected many times. This rearrangement joins TRBV12-3 or TRBV12-4 to TRBJ2-3; TRBD2 matches 11 bases. This CDR3 contains 16 residues. Trimming at V came to 7 bases and at J to 4 bases, leaving 10 bases not matched to a gene. As DNA, the CDR3 is TGTGCCAGCACCCCCGGGACTAGCGGAACGGCAGATACGCAGTATTTT. Protein product: CASTPGTSGTADTQYF.

This clonotype was seen ten or more times. The chain uses TRBV20-1 and TRBJ2-1, with TRBD1 matching over 7 bases. V lost 4 bases, J lost 7 bases, and 7 bases stayed unmatched. Germline lookup yields CDR1 DFQATT and CDR2 SNEGSKA (reference sequence). The CDR3 extends over 13 amino acids. The DNA of the CDR3 is TGCAGTGCTACCGACAGGGTCGTAAATGAGCAGTTCTTC. Translating it yields CSATDRVVNEQFF.

This clonotype was detected ten times or more. The chain joins TRBV4-1 to TRBJ2-1; TRBD2 is a possible D gene (6 bases). The germline gives CDR1 MGHRA, CDR2 YSYEKL. The CDR3 runs 18 residues. Deletions cut 4 bases from V and 0 bases from J, with 19 bases between. DNA for the CDR3: TGCGCCAGCAGCCGACCTAGCGTGGGGGTCAGCTCCTACAATGAGCAGTTCTTC. The encoded protein is CASSRPSVGVSSYNEQFF.

This clonotype was observed many times. The chain couples TRBV28 to TRBJ1-2; D perhaps matches TRBD1 (6 bases). The CDR3 contains 11 residues. V gave up 3 bases and J gave up 9 bases, with 8 bases separating them. The germline V gene encodes CDR1 MDHEN and CDR2 SYDVKM. CDR3 loop: CASSFQGSYTF. In DNA, the CDR3 is TGTGCCAGCAGTTTCCAGGGGAGCTACACCTTC.

V and J are TRBV7-2 and TRBJ1-6; possibly TRBD1 for D (5 bases). The CDR3 covers 18 residues. The V end was cut by 4 bases, the J end by 8 bases, with 24 bases between. Germline V CDR1 and CDR2: SGHTA, FQGNSA. CDR3 bases: TGTGCCAGCAGCTCGGACGCCGGGACCCTGTTCGGGGATTCACCCCTCCACTTT. Protein product: CASSSDAGTLFGDSPLHF.

Worth noting for this clonotype: A much larger clone is a single base away; this may be a read error. The CDR3 nucleotides read TGTGGCAGCAGTTTATACCGCACTAACTATGGCTACACCTTC. Translating it yields CGSSLYRTNYGYTF. V and J are TRBV28 and TRBJ1-2; D unresolved. CDR3 length: 14 residues. Per the germline V gene, CDR1 is MDHEN and CDR2 is SYDVKM.

The V call is TRBV12-3 or TRBV12-4, the J call TRBJ1-1; a possible D gene is TRBD1 (5 bases). The CDR3 is 15 residues long. Trimming left V 8 bases short and J 1 base short, with 17 bases between. CDR3 amino acids: CASARTRTSNTEAFF. The CDR3 nucleotides read TGTGCCAGCGCCCGAACCAGGACATCGAACACTGAAGCTTTCTTT.

The gene calls are TRBV20-1 and TRBJ1-5, with 7 bases that match TRBD1. The V gene's germline CDR1 is DFQATT and CDR2 SNEGSKA (reference sequence). V lost 0 bases to trimming and J lost 1 base; unmatched junction nucleotides: 3. The CDR3 length is 15 residues. The CDR3 DNA reads TGCAGTGCTAGAGATCTGACAGGGAGCAATCAGCCCCAGCATTTT. It yields the protein CSARDLTGSNQPQHF.

This clonotype was observed at least ten times. The rearrangement uses TRBV27 and TRBJ2-5; 10 bases match TRBD2. The CDR3 is 20 residues long. Germline loops: CDR1 MNHEY, CDR2 SMNVEV (reference sequence). J was trimmed by 6 bases and V by 5 bases; bases with no gene match: 24. CDR3 loop: CASSPTVAGGAPYLRKTQYF. The CDR3 DNA follows: TGTGCCAGCAGTCCGACTGTAGCGGGAGGCGCGCCATACCTTCGGAAGACCCAGTACTTC.

The table lists this clonotype with many counts. V usage is TRBV30 and J usage is TRBJ1-6; maybe TRBD1 (6 bases). V was shortened by 6 bases and J by 9 bases, with 24 bases between the two germline ends. CDR3 length: 16 residues. Germline V gene data show CDR1 as GTSNPN and CDR2 as SVGIG (reference sequence). The CDR3 is CACPRIRQARGSPLHF. CDR3 DNA sequence: TGTGCCTGCCCCAGGATTAGACAGGCCAGGGGTTCACCCCTCCACTTT.

This clonotype was recorded at least ten times. J is TRBJ2-5 and V is TRBV6-2 or TRBV6-3, with TRBD2 matching over 11 bases. This CDR3 contains 16 residues. The germline V gene has CDR1 MNHEY and CDR2 SVGEGT. V trimming: 2 bases; J trimming: 0 bases; junction bases outside the gene matches: 2. CDR3 bases: TGTGCCAGCAGTTACGGGACTAGCGGATACCAAGAGACCCAGTACTTC. Its protein is CASSYGTSGYQETQYF.

This chain joins TRBV6-1 and TRBJ1-5; 10 bases are a match to TRBD1. Per germline, CDR1 MNHNS and CDR2 SASEGT. After removal of 6 bases from V and 7 bases from J, the junction contained 15 bases not matched to a gene. The CDR3 is 17 residues long. The CDR3, as DNA: TGTGCCAGCAGCGGGGACAGGGGATGGGCTAATCGCCAGCCCCAGCATTTT. Translation gives CASSGDRGWANRQPQHF.

This rearrangement joins TRBV11-3 to TRBJ2-2; 13 nucleotides align to TRBD2. J gave up 4 bases and V 5 bases, and 4 bases lay outside the gene matches. Germline V gives CDR1 SGHNT, CDR2 YENEEA. The length of the CDR3 is 16 residues. The chain's CDR3 is CASSRGTSGVTGELFF. CDR3 coding DNA: TGTGCCAGCAGCCGCGGGACTAGCGGGGTCACCGGGGAGCTGTTTTTT.

This clonotype was counted only a few times. The genes are TRBV20-1 and TRBJ2-3; D not certain. The CDR3 length is 12 residues. CDR1 DFQATT and CDR2 SNEGSKA come from the germline V gene (reference sequence). V dropped 4 bases and J dropped 1 base, with 6 bases sitting between them. The CDR3 region is CSANSRTDTQYF. The CDR3 DNA follows: TGCAGTGCTAACAGTCGCACAGATACGCAGTATTTT.

This clonotype was counted ten times or more. The chain recombines TRBV4-1 with TRBJ2-2, with TRBD2 matching 8 bases. V lost 0 bases, J lost 5 bases, and 5 bases stayed unmatched. CDR1 is MGHRA and CDR2 is YSYEKL in the germline V gene. CDR3 length equals 16 residues. CDR3 region: CASSQEGGRWTGELFF. DNA for the CDR3: TGCGCCAGCAGCCAAGAGGGCGGGAGGTGGACCGGGGAGCTGTTTTTT.

In its sample, this clonotype was seen many times. The chain has TRBV28 and TRBJ1-6, with unresolved D. The germline gives CDR1 MDHEN, CDR2 SYDVKM. The CDR3 runs to 15 residues. V lost 0 bases to trimming and J lost 8 bases, with 11 bases between them. This CDR3 reads CASSLWQPPDSPLHF. The CDR3 nucleotides read TGTGCCAGCAGTTTATGGCAGCCTCCGGATTCACCCCTCCACTTT.